This passage covers 17 T cell receptor beta chains from one sample sequenced in a study of blood T cell repertoires in COVID-19. The data were produced by immunoSEQ multiplex PCR, yet TCRdb's version contains in-frame clones alone and is incomplete. This table has 350,000 to 400,000 clones, about 90% appearing once. The sequencing sample was made of peripheral blood. Receptors originate from a man aged 18 to 30 with active or convalescent COVID-19.

V and J are TRBV28 and TRBJ2-2; a possible D gene is TRBD1 (5 bases). CDR3 length: 14 residues. Trimming stripped 2 bases from V and 4 bases from J, with 8 bases between. Per germline, CDR1 MDHEN and CDR2 SYDVKM. Here the CDR3 DNA reads TGTGCCAGCAGTTTACCCAGGGTCACCGGGGAGCTGTTTTTT. This encodes CASSLPRVTGELFF.

This clone was found a few times. This chain uses TRBV6-5 with TRBJ1-2; 10 bases fit TRBD1. Germline trimming cut 4 bases from V and 6 bases from J; bases unmatched to any gene: 5. This CDR3 spans 14 amino acids. From germline, CDR1 is MNHEY and CDR2 SVGAGI. The CDR3 nucleotides read TGTGCCAGCAGTTCTACCGGGACAGGGGATGGCTACACCTTC. This sequence encodes CASSSTGTGDGYTF.

The rearrangement uses TRBV28 and TRBJ1-2; D may be TRBD1 (6 bases). Trimming cost V 6 bases and J 13 bases, with 15 bases left between them. CDR1 MDHEN and CDR2 SYDVKM come from the germline V gene. This CDR3 region has 11 residues. The CDR3 region is CASRAQGVCTF. CDR3 nucleotide sequence: TGTGCCAGCAGAGCACAGGGTGTCTGCACCTTC.

The chain has TRBV4-1 and TRBJ2-5; 7 positions match TRBD2. V gave up 0 bases and J gave up 5 bases; unmatched junction bases: 3. The CDR3 contains 14 residues. The V gene's germline CDR1 is MGHRA and CDR2 YSYEKL. The DNA for the CDR3 is TGCGCCAGCAGCCAAGAGGTGGGGGGGGAGACCCAGTACTTC. Protein sequence: CASSQEVGGETQYF.

The CDR3 loop reads CASSLQGDYGYTF. The CDR3 nucleotides are TGTGCCAGCAGTTTACAGGGGGACTATGGCTACACCTTC. This sequence joins TRBV28 and TRBJ1-2, with 7 bases lining up with TRBD1. CDR3 size: 13 residues. Trimming removed 2 bases from V and 3 bases from J; junction bases left unmatched: 0. Germline V CDR1 and CDR2: MDHEN, SYDVKM.

V and J are TRBV11-3 and TRBJ2-5, with 8 bases matching TRBD1. V lost 3 bases and J lost 2; bases outside the gene matches: 14. The V gene's germline CDR1 is SGHNT and CDR2 YENEEA. The CDR3 loop spans 18 amino acids. The CDR3 DNA reads TGTGCCAGCAGCTTGGGAAGTATGGAGACAGGGGTACAAGAGACCCAGTACTTC. As protein: CASSLGSMETGVQETQYF.

The chain combines TRBV9 with TRBJ2-2, with TRBD2 identical over 13 bases. Germline CDR1 is SGDLS and CDR2 is YYNGEE. This CDR3 is 18 amino acids long. J was trimmed by 3 bases and V by 1 base; bases with no gene match: 6. CDR3 protein: CASSVTGLAGEDTGELFF. CDR3 bases: TGTGCCAGCAGCGTAACCGGACTAGCGGGGGAGGACACCGGGGAGCTGTTTTTT. Based on the CDR3 plus reference TRBV9 and TRBJ2-2, the full variable domain is DSGVTQTPKHLITATGQRVTLRCSPRSGDLSVYWYQQSLDQGLQFLIQYYNGEERAKGNILERFSAQQFPDLHSELNLSSLELGDSALYFCASSVTGLAGEDTGELFFGEGSRLTVL.

This clone was found once. Here the CDR3 DNA reads TGTGCCAGCAACAAACAGGGGTTTACAGAGACCCAGTACTTC. This encodes CASNKQGFTETQYF. V is TRBV7-2 and J is TRBJ2-5; TRBD1 matches 7 bases. V lost 7 bases and J lost 4; bases outside the gene matches: 9. The germline gives CDR1 SGHTA, CDR2 FQGNSA. The CDR3 totals 14 residues.

This chain connects TRBV5-5 to TRBJ2-7, with 10 bases identical to TRBD2. Germline CDR1 is SGHKS and CDR2 is YYEKEE (reference sequence). Germline trimming cut 4 bases from V and 0 bases from J; bases unmatched to any gene: 7. This CDR3 contains 16 residues. CDR3 residues: CASSPPLAGISYEQYF. The CDR3 DNA sequence: TGTGCCAGCAGCCCCCCACTAGCGGGGATCTCCTACGAGCAGTACTTC.

The chain carries TRBV6-5 and TRBJ2-2; no definite D call. This CDR3 is built from 13 residues. Looked up from germline, CDR1 is MNHEY and CDR2 is SVGAGI. The ends were cut back, 0 bases at V and 5 bases at J, with 4 bases in the middle. The CDR3 reads CASSYSYTGELFF. The CDR3 DNA sequence: TGTGCCAGCAGTTACTCCTATACCGGGGAGCTGTTTTTT.

This chain joins TRBV27 and TRBJ2-1; D is undetermined. Trimming shortened V by 4 bases and J by 4 bases, and 11 bases separated the two germline ends. Germline values: CDR1 MNHEY, CDR2 SMNVEV (reference sequence). The CDR3 is 14 amino acids. The CDR3 DNA reads TGTGCCAGCAGTTGGGCGTGGCAGTACAATGAGCAGTTCTTC. Translated, it gives CASSWAWQYNEQFF.

For this clone: One junction end does not reproduce the germline sequence, and a read error may be involved. This sequence joins TRBV19 and TRBJ2-6; tentatively, D is TRBD1 (6 bases). CDR1 is LNHDA, CDR2 SQIVND, per germline (reference sequence). This CDR3 has 15 residues. The CDR3 bases are TGTGCCGGGGGACATTCGGCCTCTGGGGCCAACGTGCTGACTTTC. Translation: CAGGHSASGANVLTF.

This chain joins TRBV27 and TRBJ2-7; tentatively, D is TRBD1 (5 bases). CDR3 length: 13 amino acids. Trimming left V 2 bases short and J 5 bases short, with 10 bases between. Germline lookup yields CDR1 MNHEY and CDR2 SMNVEV (reference sequence). The CDR3 nucleotides read TGTGCCAGCAGTTTAGGCAGGGTAAACGAGCAGTACTTC. Amino acid sequence: CASSLGRVNEQYF.

In this sample, this clone turned up once. The gene calls are TRBV6-2 or TRBV6-3 and TRBJ2-7; no clear D. Deletions cut 6 bases from V and 5 bases from J, with 11 bases between. The CDR3 loop spans 12 amino acids. CDR1 and CDR2 (germline): MNHEY, SVGEGT. Written as DNA, the CDR3 is TGTGCCAGCAGCCAGACCCGGGACGAGCAGTACTTC. Protein product: CASSQTRDEQYF.

The CDR3 DNA sequence: TGTGCCAGCAGATCGGGACAGAACCAAGAGACCCAGTACTTC. Residues: CASRSGQNQETQYF. The chain combines TRBV2 with TRBJ2-5; 7 bases match TRBD1. The CDR3 totals 14 residues. Germline V gene lookup returns CDR1 SNHLY and CDR2 FYNNEI. The V and J ends lost 6 bases and 0 bases, in that order; junction bases with no gene match: 4.

The genes are TRBV7-2 and TRBJ1-4; D gene unclear. Germline V gives CDR1 SGHTA, CDR2 FQGNSA. The CDR3 loop spans 15 amino acids. The V and J ends lost 5 bases and 6 bases respectively, with 16 bases between them. The DNA for the CDR3 is TGTGCCAGCAGCGGTCGGACTCACCGAGATGAAAAACTGTTTTTT. Translation: CASSGRTHRDEKLFF.

The V and J genes are TRBV5-1 and TRBJ2-7, with 7 bases that match TRBD2. The CDR3 covers 15 residues. The junction had 5 bases not matched to a gene; V was cut back by 0 bases and J by 2 bases. Germline CDR1 is SGHRS and CDR2 is YFSETQ. The DNA of the CDR3 is TGCGCCAGCAGCTTGGACGGGGGGATCCCCTACGAGCAGTACTTC. Translation gives CASSLDGGIPYEQYF.